These T cell receptor beta chains were read from a single sample in a study of OX40 agonist ivuxolimab in advanced cancers. Produced via immunoSEQ multiplex PCR; TCRdb's table is partial and in-frame only. The table shows around 74,000 clones, with 85% occurring only once. The material sequenced was CD4+ or CD8+ T cells sorted from blood, taken in a trial of the OX40 agonist ivuxolimab. The receptors derive from an adult with an advanced solid tumor such as melanoma, head and neck, liver or kidney cancer. Each CDR3 is given with its conserved first and last residue. D genes are given only for firm matches. Where a row states a size, it is once, few, many or the class of an expanded clone; other rows omit it.

j_call d_call clone_size v_call cdr3_nt cdr3_aa
TRBJ1-3 NA NA TRBV30 TGTGCCTGGAGTGTAGGCGGGGACACTCCAGGAAACACCATATATTTT CAWSVGGDTPGNTIYF
TRBJ1-2 NA NA TRBV5-6 TGTGCCAGCACCCTCGGGCAACCACCCTATGGCTACACCTTC CASTLGQPPYGYTF
TRBJ2-7 TRBD2 NA TRBV4-3 TGCGCCAGCAGCCAAGAGTGGGCTAGCGGGGGGGCGGGTGAGCAGTACTTC CASSQEWASGGAGEQYF
TRBJ2-7 TRBD1 NA TRBV11-2 TGTGCCAGCAGCCTCACCGGGACAGGTGCCTACGAGCAGTACTTC CASSLTGTGAYEQYF
TRBJ1-5 NA NA TRBV25-1 TGTGCCAGCAGGGTCGTCAGCAATCAGCCCCAGCATTTT CASRVVSNQPQHF
TRBJ1-1 NA few TRBV18 TGTGCCAGCTCACCATCGGTTCGCTCCGGACAGGAAGCTTTCTTT CASSPSVRSGQEAFF
TRBJ2-5 NA NA TRBV29-1 TGCAGCGCCCGGGCGCAGGGTCCCCAAGAGACCCAGTACTTC CSARAQGPQETQYF
TRBJ2-3 TRBD1 few TRBV7-2 TGTGCCAGCAGCTTGGGAGGACAGGGGCCCACAGATACGCAGTATTTT CASSLGGQGPTDTQYF
TRBJ2-3 TRBD1 NA TRBV6-1 TGTGCCAGCAAACCCACAGGGGGCGCGATATATACGCAGTATTTT CASKPTGGAIYTQYF
TRBJ2-5 TRBD2 NA TRBV7-9 TGTGCCAGCAGCCCACTCCGGGGGGGGGAAGAGACCCAGTACTTC CASSPLRGGEETQYF
TRBJ2-7 NA NA TRBV6-5 TGTGCCAGCAGTTACTCGTTGGCGGGGATCTCCTACGAGCAGTACTTC CASSYSLAGISYEQYF
TRBJ2-3 TRBD1 NA TRBV11-2 TGTGCCAGCAGCTTGGAAACAGGGGGCGAGTATTTT CASSLETGGEYF
TRBJ2-3 TRBD2 NA TRBV7-2 TGTGCCAGCAGCCCCGGACTAGCGGGGGGGCCGAGGTCAGATACGCAGTATTTT CASSPGLAGGPRSDTQYF
TRBJ2-2 TRBD2 NA TRBV18 TGTGCCAGCTCACCCGGGACTAGCGGACACACCGGGGAGCTGTTTTTT CASSPGTSGHTGELFF
TRBJ2-5 NA NA TRBV27 TGTGCCAGCAGTTCTCAAGAGACCCAGTACTTC CASSSQETQYF
TRBJ2-1 NA NA TRBV5-5 TGTGCCAGCAGCACCTCCCAGGGGAGTGAGCAGTTCTTC CASSTSQGSEQFF
TRBJ1-6 NA NA TRBV19 TGTGCCAGTAGTATAGGTCCGGGATGGGATTCACCCCTCCACTTT CASSIGPGWDSPLHF
TRBJ1-2 NA NA TRBV2 TGTGCCAGCAGTACACGGGACCCCGGGCATGGCTACACCTTC CASSTRDPGHGYTF
TRBJ2-7 NA NA TRBV6-5 TGTGCCAGCAGTTCTGGGAGAATAGCCCCCTACGAGCAGTACTTC CASSSGRIAPYEQYF
TRBJ2-3 NA NA TRBV7-3 TGTGCCAGCAGCTTAACTTTGAAGGACGGAATAAGCACAGATACGCAGTATTTT CASSLTLKDGISTDTQYF
TRBJ2-3 TRBD2 NA TRBV6-1 TGTGCCAGCAGTGAAGACTTTACTAGCGGGGGGTACACAGATACGCAGTATTTT CASSEDFTSGGYTDTQYF
TRBJ1-1 NA NA TRBV6-6 TGTGCCAGCAGTTACGATAGGGATGGGGAAGCTTTCTTT CASSYDRDGEAFF
TRBJ1-4 NA once TRBV4-1 TGCGCCAGCAGCCTAGGACGGCCACAAAATGAAAAACTGTTTTTT CASSLGRPQNEKLFF
TRBJ2-1 TRBD2 once TRBV7-2 TGTGCCAGCAGCCCCCGGACTAGTGAGTACAATGAGCAGTTCTTC CASSPRTSEYNEQFF
TRBJ2-7 NA NA TRBV7-2 TGTGCCAGCAGCTTAGCAACAGGGGAGGGCTACGAGCAGTACTTC CASSLATGEGYEQYF
TRBJ1-2 TRBD1 NA TRBV6-5 TGTGCCAGCAGTTACGGGGACAGGGAGGGCTCTTCAGGCTACACCTTC CASSYGDREGSSGYTF
TRBJ2-6 TRBD1 NA TRBV7-8 TGTGCCAGCAGCTTAGAGGGACAGGGGGCCTTTGGGGCCAACGTCCTGACTTTC CASSLEGQGAFGANVLTF
TRBJ2-3 NA NA TRBV6-5 TGTGCCAGCACCCGGACGGGATACACAGATACGCAGTATTTT CASTRTGYTDTQYF
TRBJ2-5 TRBD1 NA TRBV11-1 TGTGCCAGCAGCCGGGACAGGGAGGAGACCCAGTACTTC CASSRDREETQYF
TRBJ1-4 TRBD1 NA TRBV7-9 TGTGCCAGCAGCCCAGGGGACAGGGTTGAAAAACTGTTTTTT CASSPGDRVEKLFF
TRBJ2-3 TRBD2 NA TRBV7-2 TGTGCCAGCAGCGGGACTAGCGGGGGCTTCCGGGATACGCAGTATTTT CASSGTSGGFRDTQYF
TRBJ2-1 NA once TRBV5-1 TGCGCCAGCAGCTTGTTTAGTAGAGACAATGAGCAGTTCTTC CASSLFSRDNEQFF
TRBJ2-2 NA NA TRBV7-2 TGTGCCAGCAGCACATCCTCCGGAGGGACCGGGGAGCTGTTTTTT CASSTSSGGTGELFF
TRBJ2-1 NA few TRBV29-1 TGCAGCGTTGTTGTTCCGGGGGCGGGTGAGCAGTTCTTC CSVVVPGAGEQFF
TRBJ2-4 TRBD1 NA TRBV19 TGTGCCAGTGGACTGGACAGGGGAAACATTCAGTACTTC CASGLDRGNIQYF
TRBJ2-2 TRBD1 NA TRBV7-3 TGTGCCAGCAGCCAAGGACAGGGAACCGGGGAGCTGTTTTTT CASSQGQGTGELFF
TRBJ1-6 NA NA TRBV6-5 TGTGCCAGCAACTCGAACCACAGGGAAGGTTCACCCCTCCACTTT CASNSNHREGSPLHF
TRBJ2-5 NA NA TRBV2 TGTGCCAGCAGTGAAACGCGGGGGCCCCAAGAGACCCAGTACTTC CASSETRGPQETQYF
TRBJ2-2 NA NA TRBV6-4 TGTGCCAGCAGCCAGCAGGTTAACACCGGGGAGCTGTTTTTT CASSQQVNTGELFF
TRBJ2-5 NA NA TRBV4-3 TGCGCCAGCAGCCGTGACTTCCAAGAGACCCAGTACTTC CASSRDFQETQYF
TRBJ2-5 TRBD1 once TRBV18 TGTGCCAGCTCACCGAACAACAGGGGTGGAGAGACCCAGTACTTC CASSPNNRGGETQYF
TRBJ1-1 NA NA TRBV10-3 TGTGCCATCAGTGGGGGGGTATGGAACACTGAAGCTTTCTTT CAISGGVWNTEAFF